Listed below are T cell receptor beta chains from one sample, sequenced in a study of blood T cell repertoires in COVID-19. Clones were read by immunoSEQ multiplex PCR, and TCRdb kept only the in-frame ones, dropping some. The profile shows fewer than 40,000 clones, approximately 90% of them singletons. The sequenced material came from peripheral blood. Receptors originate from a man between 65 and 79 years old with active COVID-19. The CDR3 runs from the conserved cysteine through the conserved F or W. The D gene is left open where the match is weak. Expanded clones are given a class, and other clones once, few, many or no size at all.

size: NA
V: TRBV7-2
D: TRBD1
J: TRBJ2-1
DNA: TGTGCCAGCAGCCGAAGGACAGGCAATGAGCAGTTCTTC
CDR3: CASSRRTGNEQFF

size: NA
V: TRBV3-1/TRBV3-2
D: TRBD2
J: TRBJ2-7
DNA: TGTGCCAGCAGCCATCTCTCCGGACTAGCGGGAGTGCACGAGCAGTACTTC
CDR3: CASSHLSGLAGVHEQYF

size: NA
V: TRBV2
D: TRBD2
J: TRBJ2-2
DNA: TGTGCCAGCAGTCTAGCGGGAGCGAGGGGAGGGGAGCTGTTTTTT
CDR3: CASSLAGARGGELFF

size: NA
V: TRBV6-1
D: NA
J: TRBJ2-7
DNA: TGTGCCAGCAAGGCGGGAACGGGGTTTTACGAGCAGTACTTC
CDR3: CASKAGTGFYEQYF

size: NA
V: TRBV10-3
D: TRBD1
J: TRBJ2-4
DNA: TGTGCCATCAGTTGGGGGACAGGGGCCAAAAACATTCAGTACTTC
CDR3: CAISWGTGAKNIQYF

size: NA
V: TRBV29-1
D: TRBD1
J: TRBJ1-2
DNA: TGCAGCGTAGAGACAGGGTCCTATGGCTACACCTTC
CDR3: CSVETGSYGYTF

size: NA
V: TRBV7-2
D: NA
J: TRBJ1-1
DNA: TGTGCCAGCAGCTCCCGACAGGAGAACACTGAAGCTTTCTTT
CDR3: CASSSRQENTEAFF

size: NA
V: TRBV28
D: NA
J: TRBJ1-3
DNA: TGTGCCAGCTATTGGAGCTCTGGAAACACCATATATTTT
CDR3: CASYWSSGNTIYF

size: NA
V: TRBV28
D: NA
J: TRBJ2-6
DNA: TGTGCCAGCAGTCCACAGGGTGCTGGGGCCAACGTCCTGACTTTC
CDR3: CASSPQGAGANVLTF

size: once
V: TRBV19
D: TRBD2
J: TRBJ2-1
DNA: TGTGCCAGTAGTCTTAGCGGGGGCTGGAACAATGAGCAGTTCTTC
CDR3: CASSLSGGWNNEQFF

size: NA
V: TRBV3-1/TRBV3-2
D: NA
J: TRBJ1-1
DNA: TGTGCCAGCAGCCAAGACTGGGGGTCGGGAGGCACTGAAGCTTTCTTT
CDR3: CASSQDWGSGGTEAFF

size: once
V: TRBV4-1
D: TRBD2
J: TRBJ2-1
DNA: TGCGCCAGCAGCCAAGAGGGCCTGACTAGCGACTCCTACAATGAGCAGTTCTTC
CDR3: CASSQEGLTSDSYNEQFF

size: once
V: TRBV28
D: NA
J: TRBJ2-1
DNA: TGTGCCAGCAGTTTAGGGCCGTGGGGGGACAATGAGCAGTTCTTC
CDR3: CASSLGPWGDNEQFF

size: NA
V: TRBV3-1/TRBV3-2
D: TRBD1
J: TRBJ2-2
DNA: TGTGCCAGCAGCCACAGGACAGGGGCTATGAACACCGGGGAGCTGTTTTTT
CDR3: CASSHRTGAMNTGELFF

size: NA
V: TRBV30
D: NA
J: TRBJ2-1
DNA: TGTGCCTGGAGTGGACTTGGGAGCGGATTCTACAATGAGCAGTTCTTC
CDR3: CAWSGLGSGFYNEQFF

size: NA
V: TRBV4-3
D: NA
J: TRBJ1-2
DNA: TGCGCCAGCAGCCAAGATGGGAGGGATTATGGCTACACCTTC
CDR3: CASSQDGRDYGYTF

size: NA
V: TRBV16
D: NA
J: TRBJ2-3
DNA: TGTGCCAGCAGCCAAGAGGTATCTAGCCAAGTGGGAGATACGCAGTATTTT
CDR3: CASSQEVSSQVGDTQYF

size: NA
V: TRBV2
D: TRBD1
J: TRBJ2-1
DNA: TGTGCCAGCAGGGGGACAGACAATGAGCAGTTCTTC
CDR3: CASRGTDNEQFF

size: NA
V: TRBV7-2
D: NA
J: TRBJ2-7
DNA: TGTGCCAGCAGCTTAGTGGGACACACCTACGAGCAGTACTTC
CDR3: CASSLVGHTYEQYF

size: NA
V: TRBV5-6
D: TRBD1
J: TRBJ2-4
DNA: TGTGCCAGCAGCCCGCCCCGAGACAGGGGGAAATTAGCCAAAAACATTCAGTACTTC
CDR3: CASSPPRDRGKLAKNIQYF

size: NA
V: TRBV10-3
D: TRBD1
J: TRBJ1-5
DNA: TGTGCCATCAAAGCCACCTTAGGGGGCCAGCCCCAGCATTTT
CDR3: CAIKATLGGQPQHF

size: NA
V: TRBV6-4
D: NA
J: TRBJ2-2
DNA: TGTGCCAGCAGCGGACAGAACACCGGGGAGCTGTTTTTT
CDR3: CASSGQNTGELFF

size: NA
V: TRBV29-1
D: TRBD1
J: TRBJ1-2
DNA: TGCAGCGTGGAGGACAGGGGTCCGTGGTACACCTTC
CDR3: CSVEDRGPWYTF

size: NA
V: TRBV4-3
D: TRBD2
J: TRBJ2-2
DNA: TGCGCCAGCAGCCACGGGACTAGCGGGAACACCGGGGAGCTGTTTTTT
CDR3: CASSHGTSGNTGELFF

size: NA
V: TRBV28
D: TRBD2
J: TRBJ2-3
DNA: TGTGCCAGCACCTTACGGCTAGCGGGAGTCCCAGATACGCAGTATTTT
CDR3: CASTLRLAGVPDTQYF

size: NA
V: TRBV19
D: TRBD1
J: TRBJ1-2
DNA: TGTGCCAGTAGCCACGGGGGACAGGGGGCCATCTATGGCTACACCTTC
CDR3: CASSHGGQGAIYGYTF

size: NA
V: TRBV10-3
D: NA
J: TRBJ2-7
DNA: TGTGCCATAGGGGGTCCTCGCGGGGGTGCGGACGAGCAGTACTTC
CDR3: CAIGGPRGGADEQYF

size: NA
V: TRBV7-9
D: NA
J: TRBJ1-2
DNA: TGTGCCAGCAGCTTAGCCGGGGCTAACTATGGCTACACCTTC
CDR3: CASSLAGANYGYTF

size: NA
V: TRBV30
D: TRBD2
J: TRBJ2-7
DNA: TGTGCCTGGAGGAAACTAGCGGGATGGGGCGAGCAGTACTTC
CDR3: CAWRKLAGWGEQYF

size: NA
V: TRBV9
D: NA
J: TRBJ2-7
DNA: TGTGCCAGCAGCGCTGGGGGGACGGTAGGTTCCTACGAGCAGTACTTC
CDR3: CASSAGGTVGSYEQYF

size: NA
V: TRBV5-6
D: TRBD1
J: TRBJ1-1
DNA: TGTGCCAGCAGCTTGGTACAGGGGGAGGCTTTCTTT
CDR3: CASSLVQGEAFF

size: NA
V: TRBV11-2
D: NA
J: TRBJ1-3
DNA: TGTGCCAGCAGCTTAGATCAGGGTATTGGAAACACCATATATTTT
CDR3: CASSLDQGIGNTIYF

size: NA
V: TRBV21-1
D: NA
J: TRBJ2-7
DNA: TGTGCCAGCAGCGCATGGACAAATTCCTACGAGCAGTACTTC
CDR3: CASSAWTNSYEQYF

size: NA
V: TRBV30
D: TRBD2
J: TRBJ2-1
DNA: TGTGCCTGTTACGGGACTAGCGGAGTAGCGTCCTACAATGAGCAGTTCTTC
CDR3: CACYGTSGVASYNEQFF

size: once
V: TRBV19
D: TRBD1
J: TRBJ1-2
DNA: TGTGCCAGTAGTATAAGTCCCTTCGACAGGGTATACTATGGCTACACCTTC
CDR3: CASSISPFDRVYYGYTF

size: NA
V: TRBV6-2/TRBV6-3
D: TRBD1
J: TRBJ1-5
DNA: TGTGCCAGCAGTTCATATCGGACAGGGAGCAATCAGCCCCAGCATTTT
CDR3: CASSSYRTGSNQPQHF